This T cell receptor beta chain was documented in a study of cytotoxic CD8 clonotypes in ibrutinib-treated CLL. Germline V gene sequence: CDR1 MGHRA, CDR2 YSYEKL. The CDR3 runs to 12 residues. The ends were cut back, 0 bases at V and 8 bases at J, with 7 bases in the middle. The protocol was immunoSEQ multiplex PCR, while the TCRdb copy is restricted to in-frame clones and leaves out a portion. The sample records about 85,000 clones, more than 75% being singletons. The receptor was derived from a human donor with chronic lymphocytic leukemia. The genes are TRBV4-1 and TRBJ1-1; D not resolved. The source material was PBMCs, sampled after 12 months of ibrutinib treatment. The CDR3 bases are TGCGCCAGCAGCCAAGAGGCGCCCGAAGCTTTCTTT. Its protein is CASSQEAPEAFF.